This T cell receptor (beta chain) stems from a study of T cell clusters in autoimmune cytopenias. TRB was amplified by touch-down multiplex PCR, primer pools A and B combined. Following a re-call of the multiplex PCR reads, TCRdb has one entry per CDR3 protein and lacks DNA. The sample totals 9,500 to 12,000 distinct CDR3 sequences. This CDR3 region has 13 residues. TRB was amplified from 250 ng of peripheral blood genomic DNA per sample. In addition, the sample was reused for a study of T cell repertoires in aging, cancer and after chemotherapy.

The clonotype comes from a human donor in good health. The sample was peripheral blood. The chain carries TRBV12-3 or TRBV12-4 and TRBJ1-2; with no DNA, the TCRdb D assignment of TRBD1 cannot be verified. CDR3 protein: CASSLGGALGYTF.